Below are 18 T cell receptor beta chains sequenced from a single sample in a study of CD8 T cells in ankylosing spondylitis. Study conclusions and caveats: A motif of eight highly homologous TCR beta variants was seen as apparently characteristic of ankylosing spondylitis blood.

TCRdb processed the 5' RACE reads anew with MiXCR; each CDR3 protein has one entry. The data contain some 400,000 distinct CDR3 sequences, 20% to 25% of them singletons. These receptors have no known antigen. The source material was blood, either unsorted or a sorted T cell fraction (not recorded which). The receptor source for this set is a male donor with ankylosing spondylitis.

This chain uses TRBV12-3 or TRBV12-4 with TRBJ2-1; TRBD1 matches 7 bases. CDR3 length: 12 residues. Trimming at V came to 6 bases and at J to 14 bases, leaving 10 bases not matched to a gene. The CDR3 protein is CASSPQQGIKFF. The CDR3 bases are TGTGCCAGCAGCCCTCAACAGGGGATTAAGTTCTTC.

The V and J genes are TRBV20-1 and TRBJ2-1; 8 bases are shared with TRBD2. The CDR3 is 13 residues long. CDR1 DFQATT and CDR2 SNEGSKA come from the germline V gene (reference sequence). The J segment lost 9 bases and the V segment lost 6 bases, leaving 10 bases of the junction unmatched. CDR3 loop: CSAPGLGVREQFF. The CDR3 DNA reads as TGCAGTGCCCCGGGACTAGGTGTACGTGAGCAGTTCTTC.

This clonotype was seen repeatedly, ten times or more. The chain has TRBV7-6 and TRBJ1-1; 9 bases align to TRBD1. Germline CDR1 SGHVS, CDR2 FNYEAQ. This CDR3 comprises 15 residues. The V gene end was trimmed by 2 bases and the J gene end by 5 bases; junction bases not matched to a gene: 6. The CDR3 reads CASSLTQGARTEAFF. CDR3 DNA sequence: TGTGCCAGCAGCTTAACACAGGGGGCCAGGACTGAAGCTTTCTTT.

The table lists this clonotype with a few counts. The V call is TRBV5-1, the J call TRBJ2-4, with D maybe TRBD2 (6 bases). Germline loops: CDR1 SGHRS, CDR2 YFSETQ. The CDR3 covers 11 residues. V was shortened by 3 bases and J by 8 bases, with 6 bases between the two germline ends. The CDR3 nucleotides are TGCGCCAGCAGCTCGGGGGACATTCAGTACTTC. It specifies CASSSGDIQYF.

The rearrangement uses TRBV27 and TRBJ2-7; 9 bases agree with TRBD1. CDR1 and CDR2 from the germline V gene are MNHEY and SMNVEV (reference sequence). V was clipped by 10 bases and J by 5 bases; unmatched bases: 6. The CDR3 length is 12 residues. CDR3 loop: CAIPGQGHEQYF. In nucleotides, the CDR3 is TGTGCCATTCCGGGACAGGGCCACGAGCAGTACTTC.

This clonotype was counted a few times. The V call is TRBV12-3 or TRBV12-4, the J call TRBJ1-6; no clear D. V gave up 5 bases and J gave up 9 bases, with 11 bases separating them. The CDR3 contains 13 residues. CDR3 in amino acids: CASSVHPVSPLHF. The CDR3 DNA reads TGTGCCAGCAGTGTACATCCGGTTTCACCCCTCCACTTT.

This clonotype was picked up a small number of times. The CDR3 region is CASLAGGNSYEQYF. DNA for the CDR3: TGTGCCAGCCTAGCGGGAGGGAACTCCTACGAGCAGTACTTC. This chain links TRBV28 with TRBJ2-7, with TRBD2 matching over 12 bases. The CDR3 spans 14 residues. Germline CDR1 MDHEN, CDR2 SYDVKM. The ends lost 8 bases at V and 0 bases at J; junction bases unmatched: 2.

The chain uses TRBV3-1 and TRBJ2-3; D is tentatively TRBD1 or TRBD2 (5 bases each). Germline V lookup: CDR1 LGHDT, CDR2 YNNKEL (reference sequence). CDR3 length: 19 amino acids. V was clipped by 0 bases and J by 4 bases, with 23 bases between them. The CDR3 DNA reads TGTGCCAGCAGCCAAGAGCCCGGGACCCACTTCAGTAACGCAGATACGCAGTATTTT. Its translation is CASSQEPGTHFSNADTQYF.

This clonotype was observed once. The CDR3 bases are TGTGCCAGCAGCTACAGGGCTGATTTCGGCTACACCTTC. Translated: CASSYRADFGYTF. The chain joins TRBV7-9 to TRBJ1-2; D might be TRBD1 (6 bases). Germline assignment: CDR1 SEHNR and CDR2 FQNEAQ (reference sequence). The V gene lost 4 bases and the J gene lost 8 bases, with 14 bases spanning the gap. CDR3 length equals 13 residues.

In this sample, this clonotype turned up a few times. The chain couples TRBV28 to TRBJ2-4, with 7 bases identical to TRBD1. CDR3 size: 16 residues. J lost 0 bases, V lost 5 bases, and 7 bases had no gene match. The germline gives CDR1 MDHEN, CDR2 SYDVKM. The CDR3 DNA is TGTGCCAGCAGTGTCGGGACAGTTCTAGCCAAAAACATTCAGTACTTC. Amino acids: CASSVGTVLAKNIQYF.

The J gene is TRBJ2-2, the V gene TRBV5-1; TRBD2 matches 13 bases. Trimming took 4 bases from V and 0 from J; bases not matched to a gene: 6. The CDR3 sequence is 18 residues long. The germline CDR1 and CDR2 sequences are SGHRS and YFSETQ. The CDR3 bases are TGCGCCAGCAGCGAGGGACTAGCGGGAAGCACGAACACCGGGGAGCTGTTTTTT. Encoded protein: CASSEGLAGSTNTGELFF.

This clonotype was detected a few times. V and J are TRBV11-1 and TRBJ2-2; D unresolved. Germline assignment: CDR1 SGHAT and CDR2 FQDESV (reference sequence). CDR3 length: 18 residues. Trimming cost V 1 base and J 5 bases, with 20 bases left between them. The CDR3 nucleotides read TGTGCCAGCAGCTTAGGTTGGGCAGCGCTTATGAGAACCGGGGAGCTGTTTTTT. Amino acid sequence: CASSLGWAALMRTGELFF. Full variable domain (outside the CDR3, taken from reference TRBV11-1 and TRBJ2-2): EAEVAQSPRYKITEKSQAVAFWCDPISGHATLYWYRQILGQGPELLVQFQDESVVDDSQLPKDRFSAERLKGVDSTLKIQPAELGDSAMYLCASSLGWAALMRTGELFFGEGSRLTVL.

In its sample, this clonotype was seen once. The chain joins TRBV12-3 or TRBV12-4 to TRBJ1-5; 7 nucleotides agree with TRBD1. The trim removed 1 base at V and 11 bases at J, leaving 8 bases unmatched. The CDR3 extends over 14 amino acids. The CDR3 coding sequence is TGTGCCAGCAGTTTAGGACAGGGATCCATAACCCAGCATTTT. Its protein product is CASSLGQGSITQHF.

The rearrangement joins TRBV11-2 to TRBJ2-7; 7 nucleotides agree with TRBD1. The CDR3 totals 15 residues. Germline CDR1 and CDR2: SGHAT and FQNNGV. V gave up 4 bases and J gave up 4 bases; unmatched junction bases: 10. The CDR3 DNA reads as TGTGCCAGCAGCTCCCTCCGGGACAGCGCTTACGAGCAGTACTTC. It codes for CASSSLRDSAYEQYF.

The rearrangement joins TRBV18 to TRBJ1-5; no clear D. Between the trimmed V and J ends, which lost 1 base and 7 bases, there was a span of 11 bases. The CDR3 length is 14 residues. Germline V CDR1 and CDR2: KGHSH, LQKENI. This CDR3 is CASSPLPIDQPQHF. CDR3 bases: TGTGCCAGCTCACCACTCCCCATTGACCAGCCCCAGCATTTT.

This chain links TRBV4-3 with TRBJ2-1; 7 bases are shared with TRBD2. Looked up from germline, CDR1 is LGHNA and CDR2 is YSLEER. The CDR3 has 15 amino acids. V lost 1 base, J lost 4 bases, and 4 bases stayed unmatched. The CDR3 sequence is CASSQVGGSYNEQFF. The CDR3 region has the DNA TGCGCCAGCAGCCAAGTGGGGGGGTCATACAATGAGCAGTTCTTC.

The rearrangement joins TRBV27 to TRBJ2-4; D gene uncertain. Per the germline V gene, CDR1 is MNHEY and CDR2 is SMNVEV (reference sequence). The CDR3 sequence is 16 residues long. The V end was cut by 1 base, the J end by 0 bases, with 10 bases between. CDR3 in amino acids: CASSLWTSLAKNIQYF. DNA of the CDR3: TGTGCCAGCAGTTTATGGACCAGCCTAGCCAAAAACATTCAGTACTTC.

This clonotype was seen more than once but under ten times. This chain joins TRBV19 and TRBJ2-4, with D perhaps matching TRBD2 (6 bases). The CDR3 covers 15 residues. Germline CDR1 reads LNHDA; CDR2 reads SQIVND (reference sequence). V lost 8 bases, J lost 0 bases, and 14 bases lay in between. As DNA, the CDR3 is TGTGCCAGTCGGGACCGGGAGCTAGCCAAAAACATTCAGTACTTC. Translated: CASRDRELAKNIQYF.